This note documents a single T cell receptor beta chain sequence. Its antigen is unidentified. Germline-derived CDR1 and CDR2 are SGDLS and YYNGEE. This CDR3 region has 16 residues. The J segment lost 12 bases and the V segment lost 1 base, leaving 10 bases of the junction unmatched. The sample is drawn from a study of blood T cells in healthy people across ages. Next came a second PCR, run for about 6 to 12 cycles, which used a sample-barcoded 5' primer along with a J-beta primer mix. TCRdb processed the 5' RACE reads anew with MiXCR; each CDR3 protein has one entry. The sample has about 580,000 distinct CDR3 sequences; around 48% are singletons. Study results and caveats: Long-lived and aged donors differed, with more naive CD4+ cells and higher diversity in the long-lived.

Sequencing was done on a sample of blood. This chain joins TRBV9 and TRBJ2-1, with 13 bases identical to TRBD2. The receptor's source is a man of 80 years or more in good health. The DNA for the CDR3 is TGTGCCAGCAGCGTATCCGGGACTAGCGGGATTGGTGGGCAGTTCTTC. The encoded protein is CASSVSGTSGIGGQFF.